The present T cell receptor (beta chain) was sequenced within a study of PD-L1 blockade in urothelial cancer. CDR3 size: 14 residues. CDR1 is MNHNY, CDR2 SVGAGI, per germline (reference sequence). Trimming removed 8 bases from V and 4 bases from J; junction bases left unmatched: 8. Each PCR had synthetic TCR analog templates added to it as a spike-in. The protocol was immunoSEQ multiplex PCR, while the TCRdb copy is restricted to in-frame clones and leaves out a portion. The table shows 75,000 to 90,000 clones, with about 80% occurring only once. Sample numbers ranged from 1 to 8 per patient, encompassing pretreatment and on-treatment collections.

V gene TRBV6-6 combines with J gene TRBJ2-1; 7 nucleotides line up with TRBD2. The input for sequencing was PBMCs, taken around atezolizumab (anti-PD-L1) treatment. This receptor was taken from a man aged 70 or older with urothelial cancer. CDR3 DNA sequence: TGTGCCAGCGGTAGGGGAGGGGCATACAATGAGCAGTTCTTC. As protein: CASGRGGAYNEQFF.